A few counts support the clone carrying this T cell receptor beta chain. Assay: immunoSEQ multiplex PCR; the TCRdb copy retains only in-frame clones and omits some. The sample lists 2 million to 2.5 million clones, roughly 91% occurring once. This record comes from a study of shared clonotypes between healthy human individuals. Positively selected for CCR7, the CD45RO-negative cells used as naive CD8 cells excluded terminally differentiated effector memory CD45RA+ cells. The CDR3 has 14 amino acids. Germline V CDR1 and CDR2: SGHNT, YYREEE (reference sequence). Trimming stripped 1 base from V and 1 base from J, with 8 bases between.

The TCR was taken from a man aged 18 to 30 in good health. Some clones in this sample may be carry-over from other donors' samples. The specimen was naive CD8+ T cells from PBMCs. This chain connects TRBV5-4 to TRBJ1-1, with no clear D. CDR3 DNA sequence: TGTGCCAGCAGCTTGCGGGGTGAGAACACTGAAGCTTTCTTT. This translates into CASSLRGENTEAFF. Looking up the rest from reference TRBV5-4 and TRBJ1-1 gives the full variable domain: ETGVTQSPTHLIKTRGQQVTLRCSSQSGHNTVSWYQQALGQGPQFIFQYYREEENGRGNFPPRFSGLQFPNYSSELNVNALELDDSALYLCASSLRGENTEAFFGQGTRLTVV.